Sequencing of this T cell receptor beta chain was carried out in a study of T cells of healthy individuals. TCRdb recomputed calls from the 5' RACE reads with MiXCR, one row per CDR3 protein. The data hold around 63,000 distinct CDR3 sequences, with 15% to 20% observed a single time. This clonotype was seen at least ten times. The sequence was obtained from a human donor in good health.

CDR3 DNA sequence: TGTGCCATCAGTTCCGACAGGGTAGTTCGAAACACCATATATTTT. Translation gives CAISSDRVVRNTIYF. The rearrangement uses TRBV10-3 and TRBJ1-3; TRBD1 aligns across 7 bases. CDR1 is ENHRY and CDR2 is SYGVKD in the germline V gene. The CDR3 contains 15 residues. Unmatched junction bases numbered 9, after V lost 5 bases and J lost 5 bases.